A selection of T cell receptor beta chains follows, all from one sample in a study of T cell responses to AZD1222 COVID-19 vaccine. Only in-frame clones appear in the TCRdb table, and some are missing; sequencing was by immunoSEQ multiplex PCR. The data contain around 80,000 clones, more than 90% of them singletons. This sample comprised peripheral blood, obtained 28 days after the second AZD1222 dose. Source of these receptors: an adult who received the AZD1222 COVID-19 vaccine. Both conserved end residues are part of each CDR3. Each record gives: D gene, V gene, J gene, clone size, CDR3 protein, CDR3 DNA. A D gene is named only where the DNA matches it firmly. Some rows mark clone size as missing; the rest say once, few, many or name a class of expanded clone.

D gene: TRBD2
V gene: TRBV27
J gene: TRBJ2-3
clone size: .
CDR3 protein: CASSSLLVAGGLDTQYF
CDR3 DNA: TGTGCCAGCAGTTCCCTCTTAGTAGCGGGAGGTCTAGATACGCAGTATTTT

D gene: .
V gene: TRBV12-3/TRBV12-4
J gene: TRBJ1-1
clone size: .
CDR3 protein: CASSLGLTGEAFF
CDR3 DNA: TGTGCCAGCAGTTTAGGGCTCACCGGTGAAGCTTTCTTT

D gene: .
V gene: TRBV11-2
J gene: TRBJ1-1
clone size: .
CDR3 protein: CASSLGGGGTEAFF
CDR3 DNA: TGTGCCAGCAGCTTAGGAGGGGGTGGCACTGAAGCTTTCTTT

D gene: TRBD1
V gene: TRBV4-1
J gene: TRBJ1-4
clone size: .
CDR3 protein: CASSPAGGVEKLFF
CDR3 DNA: TGCGCCAGCAGCCCGGCAGGGGGCGTTGAAAAACTGTTTTTT

D gene: .
V gene: TRBV24-1
J gene: TRBJ2-7
clone size: .
CDR3 protein: CATSSPEGRNEQYF
CDR3 DNA: TGTGCCACCTCCTCCCCAGAAGGGAGAAACGAGCAGTACTTC

D gene: TRBD1
V gene: TRBV9
J gene: TRBJ2-7
clone size: .
CDR3 protein: CASSAEGADYEQYF
CDR3 DNA: TGTGCCAGCAGCGCCGAGGGGGCCGACTACGAGCAGTACTTC

D gene: .
V gene: TRBV6-1
J gene: TRBJ1-2
clone size: .
CDR3 protein: CASSEWGQGRNGYTF
CDR3 DNA: TGTGCCAGCAGTGAATGGGGCCAGGGGAGGAATGGCTACACCTTC

D gene: TRBD1
V gene: TRBV9
J gene: TRBJ1-4
clone size: .
CDR3 protein: CASSVRTGVGEKLFF
CDR3 DNA: TGTGCCAGCAGCGTTAGGACAGGGGTGGGTGAAAAACTGTTTTTT

D gene: .
V gene: TRBV7-2
J gene: TRBJ1-4
clone size: once
CDR3 protein: CASSLDSREKLFF
CDR3 DNA: TGTGCCAGCAGCTTAGACAGCCGAGAAAAACTGTTTTTT

D gene: .
V gene: TRBV10-2
J gene: TRBJ2-2
clone size: once
CDR3 protein: CASMPGSGTGELFF
CDR3 DNA: TGCGCCAGCATGCCCGGGAGTGGGACCGGGGAGCTGTTTTTT

D gene: TRBD2
V gene: TRBV29-1
J gene: TRBJ2-3
clone size: .
CDR3 protein: CSVDRLAGDTQYF
CDR3 DNA: TGCAGCGTTGATCGACTAGCGGGGGATACGCAGTATTTT

D gene: TRBD2
V gene: TRBV7-9
J gene: TRBJ2-2
clone size: .
CDR3 protein: CASSLAGRGTGELFF
CDR3 DNA: TGTGCCAGCAGCCTGGCGGGGAGGGGAACCGGGGAGCTGTTTTTT

D gene: .
V gene: TRBV5-6
J gene: TRBJ1-1
clone size: .
CDR3 protein: CASSLKYTEAFF
CDR3 DNA: TGTGCCAGCAGCTTGAAGTACACTGAAGCTTTCTTT

D gene: .
V gene: TRBV2
J gene: TRBJ1-3
clone size: .
CDR3 protein: CASSEVPRAGNTIYF
CDR3 DNA: TGTGCCAGCAGTGAAGTCCCGAGAGCCGGAAACACCATATATTTT

D gene: .
V gene: TRBV7-3
J gene: TRBJ1-1
clone size: .
CDR3 protein: CASSPDRINTEAFF
CDR3 DNA: TGTGCCAGCAGCCCGGACAGAATTAACACTGAAGCTTTCTTT

D gene: TRBD1
V gene: TRBV4-3
J gene: TRBJ1-2
clone size: once
CDR3 protein: CASSQEAGTGFYGYTF
CDR3 DNA: TGCGCCAGCAGCCAAGAAGCCGGGACAGGGTTTTATGGCTACACCTTC

D gene: .
V gene: TRBV10-2
J gene: TRBJ1-4
clone size: .
CDR3 protein: CASLTQGGEKLFF
CDR3 DNA: TGCGCCAGCTTGACACAAGGCGGGGAAAAACTGTTTTTT

D gene: .
V gene: TRBV7-3
J gene: TRBJ1-6
clone size: .
CDR3 protein: CASSLMGRDNSPLHF
CDR3 DNA: TGTGCCAGCAGCTTAATGGGCAGGGATAATTCACCCCTCCACTTT

D gene: .
V gene: TRBV11-2
J gene: TRBJ1-1
clone size: .
CDR3 protein: CASAPPGQREAFF
CDR3 DNA: TGTGCCAGCGCCCCCCCCGGACAAAGAGAAGCTTTCTTT

D gene: TRBD1
V gene: TRBV3-1/TRBV3-2
J gene: TRBJ2-2
clone size: .
CDR3 protein: CASSQDIKLGTGATFANTGELFF
CDR3 DNA: TGTGCCAGCAGCCAAGATATTAAGTTGGGGACAGGGGCTACGTTCGCGAACACCGGGGAGCTGTTTTTT

D gene: .
V gene: TRBV2
J gene: TRBJ1-2
clone size: .
CDR3 protein: CASSGGVYGYTF
CDR3 DNA: TGTGCCAGCAGTGGCGGGGTCTATGGCTACACCTTC

D gene: .
V gene: TRBV11-3
J gene: TRBJ2-5
clone size: .
CDR3 protein: CASSLDVGTQYF
CDR3 DNA: TGTGCCAGCAGCTTAGATGTGGGGACCCAGTACTTC

D gene: TRBD2
V gene: TRBV20-1
J gene: TRBJ2-3
clone size: .
CDR3 protein: CSASPIFTGTSRSDTQYF
CDR3 DNA: TGCAGTGCGAGTCCCATCTTTACGGGGACTAGCAGGTCAGATACGCAGTATTTT

D gene: TRBD1
V gene: TRBV6-1
J gene: TRBJ1-4
clone size: .
CDR3 protein: CASSEIRGQGEKLFF
CDR3 DNA: TGTGCCAGCAGTGAAATCAGGGGGCAGGGTGAAAAACTGTTTTTT

D gene: TRBD2
V gene: TRBV14
J gene: TRBJ2-7
clone size: .
CDR3 protein: CASSQDLAGGPEEQYF
CDR3 DNA: TGTGCCAGCAGCCAAGATTTGGCGGGAGGGCCGGAGGAGCAGTACTTC

D gene: .
V gene: TRBV18
J gene: TRBJ1-1
clone size: .
CDR3 protein: CASSYGGGASEAFF
CDR3 DNA: TGTGCCAGCTCTTACGGGGGGGGCGCATCTGAAGCTTTCTTT

D gene: .
V gene: TRBV3-1/TRBV3-2
J gene: TRBJ2-1
clone size: .
CDR3 protein: CASSQSPLYNEQFF
CDR3 DNA: TGTGCCAGCAGCCAGTCCCCCCTATACAATGAGCAGTTCTTC

D gene: .
V gene: TRBV3-1/TRBV3-2
J gene: TRBJ1-1
clone size: .
CDR3 protein: CASSRGDFYTEAFF
CDR3 DNA: TGTGCCAGCAGCCGCGGAGACTTTTACACTGAAGCTTTCTTT